The entry below gives a single T cell receptor beta chain sequence along with its context. Antigen specificity is unknown. The PCR used 60 Vbeta and 13 Jbeta primers. This table comes from immunoSEQ multiplex PCR, and its TCRdb copy is limited to in-frame clones, with some not included. This repertoire includes about 88,000 clones. The V end lost 3 bases, the J end lost 6 bases, and 18 bases lay between the germline ends. The CDR3 length is 16 residues. In germline, CDR1 is SGHRS, CDR2 YFSETQ. This specimen belongs to a study of cytomegalovirus exposure and HLA in healthy donors. Study as a whole: In a previous analysis, approximately 110 million unique TCR beta sequences were found from about 190 million T cells. The study, taken as a whole, reports: Highly shared variants forming one cluster were likely a sequencing artifact.

The chain has TRBV5-1 and TRBJ1-4; no firm D call. The sequenced sample was PBMCs. This sequence originates from a girl aged 5-17 years in good health and CMV-seropositive. CDR3 coding DNA: TGCGCCAGCAGCTCCACAGCCCCGGGATGGGATGAAAAACTGTTTTTT. It yields the protein CASSSTAPGWDEKLFF.